These 19 T cell receptor beta chains came from one sample sequenced in a study of CD8 T cells in Susac syndrome. RNA in amounts of about 0.45 to 1 ug was reverse transcribed with random hexamers. TCRdb fed the immunoSEQ multiplex PCR reads into MiXCR, producing one record per CDR3 protein. Of about 200,000 distinct CDR3 sequences in the sample, 90% to 95% are singletons; the top ten hold 0.1%. The sample was CD4+ T cells from PBMCs. These receptors were taken from a human donor in good health.

The chain employs TRBV19 and TRBJ2-1, with D possibly TRBD1 on 6 matching bases. CDR1 LNHDA and CDR2 SQIVND come from the germline V gene (reference sequence). V lost 6 bases and J 5 bases, leaving 11 bases between the germline ends. The CDR3 length is 13 residues. The CDR3 region is CASRQTGDNEQFF. CDR3 nucleotides: TGTGCCAGTAGGCAGACAGGAGACAATGAGCAGTTCTTC. Full variable domain (remainder filled in from reference TRBV19 and TRBJ2-1): DGGITQSPKYLFRKEGQNVTLSCEQNLNHDAMYWYRQDPGQGLRLIYYSQIVNDFQKGDIAEGYSVSREKKESFPLTVTSAQKNPTAFYLCASRQTGDNEQFFGPGTRLTVL.

The table lists this clonotype with a few counts. The CDR3 region has the DNA TGCGCCAGCAGCATTTTCGAGGAAGAGACCCAGTACTTC. The encoded protein is CASSIFEEETQYF. V usage is TRBV5-1 and J usage is TRBJ2-5; no clear D. V was trimmed by 4 bases and J by 3 bases, leaving 10 bases between them. CDR1 and CDR2 from the germline V gene are SGHRS and YFSETQ. This CDR3 is 13 amino acids long.

This chain links TRBV7-2 with TRBJ2-3, with 11 bases matching TRBD2. The CDR3 runs to 17 residues. Germline V gene sequence: CDR1 SGHTA, CDR2 FQGNSA. Germline trimming cut 5 bases from V and 4 bases from J; bases unmatched to any gene: 11. CDR3 region: CASSLSSGGSPADTQYF. The CDR3 region has the DNA TGTGCCAGCAGCCTCTCTAGCGGGGGGTCCCCAGCAGATACGCAGTATTTT.

A single count supports this clonotype. This rearrangement joins TRBV29-1 to TRBJ1-2; 12 nucleotides line up with TRBD1. V was pared by 6 bases and J by 2 bases, with 7 bases of the junction left unmatched. The CDR3 consists of 15 residues. Germline CDR1 reads SQVTM; CDR2 reads ANQGSEA. The DNA of the CDR3 is TGCAGCGTCCCGGGACAGGGGGCGATAAACTATGGCTACACCTTC. Its protein is CSVPGQGAINYGYTF.

The count of this clonotype is one. V is TRBV6-5 and J is TRBJ2-1; TRBD2 agrees at 12 bases. V shed 4 bases, J shed 7 bases, and the junction held 5 bases outside the gene matches. This CDR3 comprises 15 residues. Germline V gives CDR1 MNHEY, CDR2 SVGAGI. CDR3 sequence: CASSSPLAGGNEQFF. The CDR3 DNA reads TGTGCCAGCAGTTCCCCGCTAGCGGGGGGGAATGAGCAGTTCTTC.

This clonotype was detected only a few times. The gene calls are TRBV7-8 and TRBJ2-5; D gene unclear. The length of the CDR3 is 13 residues. Trimming shortened V by 6 bases and J by 4 bases, and 12 bases separated the two germline ends. In germline, CDR1 is SGHVS, CDR2 FQNEAQ. The CDR3 DNA sequence: TGTGCCAGCAGTCGGTTAGGAAGAGAGACCCAGTACTTC. Its translation: CASSRLGRETQYF.

CDR3 nucleotides: TGTGCCAGCAGCCATCGGGCAGTCTTGAGTGGCAATCAGCCCCAGCATTTT. As protein: CASSHRAVLSGNQPQHF. This sequence joins TRBV7-8 and TRBJ1-5, with D unresolved. The V and J ends lost 5 bases and 2 bases respectively, with 19 bases between them. Germline V gene lookup returns CDR1 SGHVS and CDR2 FQNEAQ. The CDR3 consists of 17 residues.

The J gene is TRBJ1-2, the V gene TRBV19, with D perhaps matching TRBD1 (5 bases). The V and J ends lost 5 bases and 7 bases respectively, with 14 bases between them. CDR1 and CDR2 (germline): LNHDA, SQIVND (reference sequence). There are 13 residues in the CDR3. The CDR3 spells CASSDRTLRGYTF. In DNA, the CDR3 is TGTGCCAGTAGTGACCGGACACTCCGTGGCTACACCTTC.

The chain has TRBV4-1 and TRBJ2-1, with D perhaps given as TRBD1 or TRBD2 (5 bases each). Germline values: CDR1 MGHRA, CDR2 YSYEKL. The CDR3 is 16 amino acids. Trimming removed 0 bases from V and 6 bases from J, with 15 bases in between. The CDR3: CASSQDGVGAGNEQFF. For the CDR3, the DNA is TGCGCCAGCAGCCAAGATGGTGTAGGGGCGGGCAATGAGCAGTTCTTC.

The V and J genes are TRBV9 and TRBJ2-1; D gene uncertain. The germline V gene has CDR1 SGDLS and CDR2 YYNGEE. The CDR3 has 13 residues. Deletions cut 0 bases from V and 5 bases from J, with 6 bases between. Here the CDR3 DNA reads TGTGCCAGCAGCGTAGGGAGCAACAATGAGCAGTTCTTC. It is translated as CASSVGSNNEQFF.

The rearrangement joins TRBV2 to TRBJ2-1; D perhaps matches TRBD1 (6 bases). V was cut by 4 bases and J by 8 bases, with 18 bases left in between. Germline V gene lookup returns CDR1 SNHLY and CDR2 FYNNEI. The CDR3 runs to 15 residues. The CDR3 is CASSGKIRTVDEQFF. The CDR3 DNA reads as TGTGCCAGCAGTGGAAAAATCCGGACAGTGGATGAGCAGTTCTTC.

This chain uses TRBV4-1 with TRBJ2-6; the D gene is possibly TRBD1 (6 bases). CDR1 is MGHRA, CDR2 YSYEKL, per germline. CDR3 size: 17 residues. V gave up 5 bases and J gave up 1 base, with 15 bases separating them. CDR3 amino acids: CASSLQGVKSGANVLTF. The DNA for the CDR3 is TGCGCCAGCAGCTTACAGGGTGTTAAGTCTGGGGCCAACGTCCTGACTTTC.

This chain joins TRBV24-1 and TRBJ2-5; 10 positions match TRBD2. The CDR3 length is 15 residues. Germline CDR1 reads KGHDR; CDR2 reads SFDVKD. V shed 4 bases and J 5 bases; nucleotides not matched to a gene: 6. The CDR3 coding sequence is TGTGCCACCAGTGAAAGGGGACTAGCGATGGAGACCCAGTACTTC. Its translation: CATSERGLAMETQYF.

CDR3 coding DNA: TGTGCCACCAGTGCTCACGCGAGTTCACCCCTCCACTTT. This gives the protein CATSAHASSPLHF. The chain carries TRBV24-1 and TRBJ1-6; D is unresolved. The CDR3 loop spans 13 amino acids. With 5 bases removed from V and 9 bases from J, the gap between germline ends came to 10 bases. The germline V gene has CDR1 KGHDR and CDR2 SFDVKD.

The chain joins TRBV2 to TRBJ2-5; no firm D call. The V end lost 5 bases, the J end lost 3 bases, and 13 bases lay between the germline ends. Germline V lookup: CDR1 SNHLY, CDR2 FYNNEI. This CDR3 comprises 14 residues. CDR3 in DNA: TGTGCCAGCAGTCGCTCAGGCAAGAAAGAGACCCAGTACTTC. It translates to CASSRSGKKETQYF.

The rearrangement joins TRBV2 to TRBJ2-7, with D tentatively TRBD1 (5 bases). The CDR3 length is 15 residues. The V end lost 2 bases, the J end lost 4 bases, and 15 bases lay between the germline ends. Germline V lookup: CDR1 SNHLY, CDR2 FYNNEI. The CDR3 protein is CASSEKGALPYEQYV. The CDR3 DNA reads as TGTGCCAGCAGTGAAAAAGGGGCCTTGCCTTACGAGCAGTACGTC.

This chain joins TRBV7-9 and TRBJ1-2; tentative D call: TRBD1 (6 bases). Germline V gene lookup returns CDR1 SEHNR and CDR2 FQNEAQ (reference sequence). The V end was cut by 1 base, the J end by 10 bases, with 22 bases between. This CDR3 is 16 amino acids long. This CDR3 is CASSLGHRDPEVPYTF. The CDR3, as DNA: TGTGCCAGCAGCTTAGGGCACAGGGATCCTGAAGTCCCCTACACCTTC.

Written as DNA, the CDR3 is TGTGCCAGCAGTCCACCCGGGACAGATGGCTACACCTTC. Translation: CASSPPGTDGYTF. The rearrangement uses TRBV12-3 or TRBV12-4 and TRBJ1-2, with 7 bases fitting TRBD1. CDR3 length equals 13 residues. V was pared by 5 bases and J by 6 bases, with 6 bases of the junction left unmatched.

DNA of the CDR3: TGTGCCTGTACCCGAGGGACAGGGCGCAACGAGCAGTACTTC. Protein sequence: CACTRGTGRNEQYF. The chain recombines TRBV30 with TRBJ2-7; TRBD1 matches at 9 bases. The length of the CDR3 is 14 residues. Germline CDR1 and CDR2: GTSNPN and SVGIG (reference sequence). After removal of 6 bases from V and 5 bases from J, the junction contained 11 bases not matched to a gene. The variable domain in full, completed from reference TRBV30 and TRBJ2-7, reads SQTIHQWPATLVQPVGSPLSLECTVEGTSNPNLYWYRQAAGRGLQLLFYSVGIGQISSEVPQNLSASRPQDRQFILSSKKLLLSDSGFYLCACTRGTGRNEQYFGPGTRLTVT.